This entry describes one TCR beta chain. Authors' processing steps: Estimates of nucleated cell counts were drawn from the amplification of reference gene primers. Method: immunoSEQ multiplex PCR; TCRdb's copy keeps in-frame clones and lacks some. The V and J calls and clone size are taken from that table; D and trimming were inferred from the DNA. The table has about 250,000 clones, 87% seen once. The CDR3 totals 17 residues. V lost 0 bases to trimming and J lost 7 bases; unmatched junction nucleotides: 10. Germline loops: CDR1 MNHEY, CDR2 SVGEGT. This record belongs to a study of blood T cell repertoires in COVID-19. Looking at the study overall: COVID-19 samples collected from the United States, Italy and Spain covered acute and convalescent phases.

Those who participated ranged in age from roughly 18 to 95 years and resided in about two dozen US areas. Participants' reported clinical history set cohort assignment. The clonotype comes from a woman in her 30s with acute COVID-19. The gene calls are TRBV6-2 or TRBV6-3 and TRBJ1-5; 9 bases match TRBD1. Sample: PBMCs or T cells enriched from blood (not recorded which). The CDR3 region has the DNA TGTGCCAGCAGTTACTCGCCCCAGGACAGGGGACGGCAGCCCCAGCATTTT. Translating it yields CASSYSPQDRGRQPQHF.